These 8 T cell receptor beta chains were all obtained from the same sample, sequenced in a study of T-cell memory formation after mild COVID-19 (TCRdb year 2021). The protocol used for the library was 5' RACE. Data came from an Illumina NovaSeq 6000. TCRdb trimmed public reads at Q25 via fastp, called clones via MiXCR and kept in-frame beta chains. Each entry is one CDR3 protein sequence, shown with its most common DNA and genes. In all, the sample holds around 450,000 distinct CDR3 sequences, and about 20% of those were seen once. 7.5% to 10% of the sample rests with the top ten. Sample: PBMCs or a T cell subset sorted from them (not recorded which). The source of these receptors is an adult woman who had mild COVID-19 (a few samples of this study predate the infection). The sample titles of this study are shuffled in the database, so cell type and time point are left out; the donor was told from shared clones.

This clonotype was seen at least ten times. V usage is TRBV4-1 and J usage is TRBJ2-7; TRBD1 matches at 10 bases. The germline V gene has CDR1 MGHRA and CDR2 YSYEKL. The CDR3 covers 17 residues. Trimming at V came to 5 bases and at J to 5 bases, leaving 15 bases not matched to a gene. This CDR3 reads CASSLSWTGGAIDEQYF. DNA for the CDR3: TGCGCCAGCAGCTTAAGTTGGACAGGGGGGGCAATCGACGAGCAGTACTTC.

V and J are TRBV5-1 and TRBJ1-2; a weak D match, TRBD1 (5 bases). With 4 bases removed from V and 4 bases from J, the gap between germline ends came to 11 bases. This CDR3 spans 13 amino acids. Germline assignment: CDR1 SGHRS and CDR2 YFSETQ. The CDR3 loop reads CASSPRTTYGYTF. As DNA, the CDR3 is TGCGCCAGCAGCCCACGGACAACCTATGGCTACACCTTC.

This clonotype has only a few counts. The chain employs TRBV7-8 and TRBJ1-1; 8 nucleotides line up with TRBD1. Per the germline V gene, CDR1 is SGHVS and CDR2 is FQNEAQ. This CDR3 has 14 residues. V dropped 4 bases and J dropped 6; count of bases not matched to a gene: 7. CDR3 bases: TGTGCCAGCAGCTCACAGGACAGGGTCGCTGAAGCTTTCTTT. This codes for CASSSQDRVAEAFF.

This rearrangement joins TRBV12-3 or TRBV12-4 to TRBJ2-1, with TRBD1 matching over 8 bases. The V gene end was trimmed by 7 bases and the J gene end by 0 bases; junction bases not matched to a gene: 14. CDR3 size: 18 residues. CDR3 sequence: CASTPGAGGHSSYNEQFF. DNA of the CDR3: TGTGCCAGCACCCCCGGGGCAGGGGGCCATAGCTCCTACAATGAGCAGTTCTTC.

This clonotype was seen more than once but under ten times. The rearrangement links TRBV5-1 to TRBJ1-2; tentatively, D is TRBD1 (6 bases). Germline values: CDR1 SGHRS, CDR2 YFSETQ. There are 15 residues in the CDR3. V lost 4 bases to trimming and J lost 7 bases, with 20 bases between them. CDR3 protein: CASSVSAGRGSGYTF. The CDR3 DNA reads as TGCGCCAGCAGCGTGTCCGCAGGGAGGGGGTCTGGCTACACCTTC.

This clonotype was recorded a few times. The chain couples TRBV2 to TRBJ2-2, with 10 bases lining up with TRBD1. The CDR3 is 14 residues long. Trimming took 5 bases from V and 6 from J; bases not matched to a gene: 3. CDR1 and CDR2 (germline): SNHLY, FYNNEI. This CDR3 reads CASSPGQGSGELFF. DNA for the CDR3: TGTGCCAGCAGTCCGGGACAGGGGTCCGGGGAGCTGTTTTTT.

This clonotype appeared a few times. The chain uses TRBV12-3 or TRBV12-4 and TRBJ2-1; 14 bases agree with TRBD2. This CDR3 is built from 15 residues. J was trimmed by 9 bases and V by 8 bases; bases with no gene match: 9. CDR3 sequence reads: CASDPGLAGVGEQFF. The CDR3 bases are TGTGCCAGCGACCCGGGACTAGCGGGAGTTGGTGAGCAGTTCTTC.

The V call is TRBV7-2, the J call TRBJ1-5; 10 bases line up with TRBD1. Germline CDR1 reads SGHTA; CDR2 reads FQGNSA. This CDR3 is built from 15 residues. With V trimmed by 5 bases and J by 2 bases, 3 bases remained unmatched. CDR3 sequence: CASSQGTGGNQPQHF. The CDR3 DNA follows: TGTGCCAGCAGCCAGGGGACAGGGGGCAATCAGCCCCAGCATTTT.